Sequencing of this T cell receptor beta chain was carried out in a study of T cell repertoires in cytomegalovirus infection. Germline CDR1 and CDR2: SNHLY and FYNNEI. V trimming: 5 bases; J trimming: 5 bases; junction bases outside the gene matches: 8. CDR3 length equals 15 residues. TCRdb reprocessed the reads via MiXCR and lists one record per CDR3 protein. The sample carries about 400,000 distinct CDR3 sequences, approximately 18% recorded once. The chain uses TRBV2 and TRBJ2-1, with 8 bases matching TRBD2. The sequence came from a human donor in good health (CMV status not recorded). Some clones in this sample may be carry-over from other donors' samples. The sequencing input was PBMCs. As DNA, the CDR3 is TGTGCCAGCAGTCGTGCCGGGACTAGAGACAATGAGCAGTTCTTC. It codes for CASSRAGTRDNEQFF.